This T cell receptor beta chain was sequenced in a study of T and B cells in COVID-19 patients. General study findings and limits: Symptomatic-phase blood samples from mildly ill patients and early samples from severe cases were scarce.

Judged by abundance, this clonotype is medium-sized. No antigen is known for it. In germline, CDR1 is LNHDA, CDR2 SQIVND (reference sequence). V gave up 5 bases and J gave up 0 bases, with 14 bases separating them. The CDR3 runs 16 residues. Multiplex PCR with BIOMED2 TRB-A/B primer pools amplified TRB rearrangements. TCRdb ran MiXCR on the multiplex PCR reads and lists one entry per CDR3 protein. The sample carries some 2,800 distinct CDR3 sequences, 22% recorded once. TRB was amplified from about 260-540 ng of blood genomic DNA. The genes are TRBV19 and TRBJ1-5, with D possibly matching TRBD1 (6 bases). Sequences were obtained from blood. The sequence was collected from a human donor with active COVID-19. The CDR3 sequence: CASSYTGTNSNQPQHF. The DNA for the CDR3 is TGTGCCAGTAGTTACACCGGGACAAATAGCAATCAGCCCCAGCATTTT.